Here is one TCR beta chain with its context. The antigen remains undetermined. It was in the United States that all participants with HIV were treated. This sample was included in a study of long-term antiretroviral therapy in people with HIV. Study-wide context: The 2015 recommendation for immediate ART came about a decade after the earliest samples. Study-level points and caveats: Spans of CDR3 length were tighter for HIV repertoires than for controls. Diversity increased after ART yet remained lower than in transplant donor controls.

This was the immunoSEQ v3.0 assay at survey level. Profiled with immunoSEQ multiplex PCR; TCRdb holds only in-frame clones, not every one. The table includes about 19,000 clones, 91% detected once. The germline CDR1 and CDR2 sequences are SEHNR and FQNEAQ (reference sequence). The CDR3 consists of 16 residues. Trimming took off 4 bases at V and 1 base at J, with 14 bases between the two ends. This chain links TRBV7-9 with TRBJ2-4; a possible D gene is TRBD1 (6 bases). The receptor was derived from a man aged 50 or older with HIV. This sample comprised unsorted PBMCs, obtained 3 years after starting antiretroviral therapy. CDR3 region: CASSSWQGFAKNIQYF. CDR3 nucleotides: TGTGCCAGCAGCTCCTGGCAGGGGTTCGCCAAAAACATTCAGTACTTC.